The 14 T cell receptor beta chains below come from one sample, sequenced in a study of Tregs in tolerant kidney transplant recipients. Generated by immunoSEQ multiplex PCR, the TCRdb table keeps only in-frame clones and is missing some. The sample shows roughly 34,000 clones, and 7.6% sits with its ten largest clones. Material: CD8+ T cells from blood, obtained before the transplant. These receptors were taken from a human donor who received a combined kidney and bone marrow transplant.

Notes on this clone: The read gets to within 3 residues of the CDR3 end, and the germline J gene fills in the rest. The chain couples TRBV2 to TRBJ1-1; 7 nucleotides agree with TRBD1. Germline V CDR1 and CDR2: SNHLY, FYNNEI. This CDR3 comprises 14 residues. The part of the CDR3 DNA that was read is TGTGCCAGCAGTGACCCCAGACAGGGTTCGGAA. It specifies CASSDPRQGSE. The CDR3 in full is CASSDPRQGSEAFF. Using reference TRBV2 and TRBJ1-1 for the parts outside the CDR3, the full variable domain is EPEVTQTPSHQVTQMGQEVILRCVPISNHLYFYWYRQILGQKVEFLVSFYNNEISEKSEIFDDQFSVERPDGSNFTLKIRSTKLEDSAMYFCASSDPRQGSEAFFGQGTRLTVV.

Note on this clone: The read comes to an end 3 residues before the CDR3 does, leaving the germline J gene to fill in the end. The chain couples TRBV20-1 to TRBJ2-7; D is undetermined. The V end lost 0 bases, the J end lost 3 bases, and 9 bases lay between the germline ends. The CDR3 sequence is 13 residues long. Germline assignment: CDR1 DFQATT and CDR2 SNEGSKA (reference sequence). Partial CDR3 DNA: TGCAGTGCTAGAGACAAGGCTCACTACGAG. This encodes CSARDKAHYE. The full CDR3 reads CSARDKAHYEQYF.

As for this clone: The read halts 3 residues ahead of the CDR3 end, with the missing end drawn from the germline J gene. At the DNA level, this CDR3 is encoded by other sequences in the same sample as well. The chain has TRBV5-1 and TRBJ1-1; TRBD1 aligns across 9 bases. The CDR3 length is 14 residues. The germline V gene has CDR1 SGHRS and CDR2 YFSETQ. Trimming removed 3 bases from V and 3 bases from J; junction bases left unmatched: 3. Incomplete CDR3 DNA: TGCGCCAGCAGCTGGGGACAGGGCGACACTGAA. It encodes CASSWGQGDTE. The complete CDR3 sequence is CASSWGQGDTEAFF.

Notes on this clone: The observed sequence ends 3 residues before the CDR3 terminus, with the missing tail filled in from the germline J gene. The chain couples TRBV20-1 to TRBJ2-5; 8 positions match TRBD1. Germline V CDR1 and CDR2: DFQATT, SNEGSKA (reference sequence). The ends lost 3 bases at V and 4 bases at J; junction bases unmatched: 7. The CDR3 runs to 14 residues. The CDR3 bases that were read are TGCAGTGCTAGCCCTACAGGGGGGTTAGAGACC. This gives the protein CSASPTGGLET. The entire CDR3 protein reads CSASPTGGLETQYF.

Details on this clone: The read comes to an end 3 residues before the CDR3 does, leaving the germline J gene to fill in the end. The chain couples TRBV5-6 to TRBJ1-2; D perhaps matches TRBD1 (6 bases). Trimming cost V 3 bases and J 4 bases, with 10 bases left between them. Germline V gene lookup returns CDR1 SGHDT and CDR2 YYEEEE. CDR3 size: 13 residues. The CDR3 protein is CASSSTGIYGYTF. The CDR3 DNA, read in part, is TGTGCCAGCAGCTCTACAGGGATCTATGGC.

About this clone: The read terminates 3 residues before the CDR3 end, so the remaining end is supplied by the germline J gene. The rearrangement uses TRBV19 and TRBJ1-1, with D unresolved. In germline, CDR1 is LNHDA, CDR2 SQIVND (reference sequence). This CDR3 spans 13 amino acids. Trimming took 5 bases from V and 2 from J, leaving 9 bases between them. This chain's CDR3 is CASSPYSNTEAFF. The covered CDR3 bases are TGTGCCAGTAGTCCCTACAGTAACACTGAA.

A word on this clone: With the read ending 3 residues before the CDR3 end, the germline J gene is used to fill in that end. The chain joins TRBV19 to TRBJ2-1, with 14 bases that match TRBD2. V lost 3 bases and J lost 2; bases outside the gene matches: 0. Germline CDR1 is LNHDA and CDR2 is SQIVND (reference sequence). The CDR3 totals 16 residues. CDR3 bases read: TGTGCCAGTAGTATGACTAGCGGGGGGGCCTACAATGAG. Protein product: CASSMTSGGAYNE. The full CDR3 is CASSMTSGGAYNEQFF.

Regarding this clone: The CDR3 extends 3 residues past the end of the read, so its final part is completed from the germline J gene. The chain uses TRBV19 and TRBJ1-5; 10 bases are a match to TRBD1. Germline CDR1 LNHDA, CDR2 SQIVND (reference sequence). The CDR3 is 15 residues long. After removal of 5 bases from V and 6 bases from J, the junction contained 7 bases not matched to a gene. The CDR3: CASSAGTGVIQPQHF. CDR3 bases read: TGTGCCAGTAGTGCCGGGACAGGGGTTATTCAGCCC.

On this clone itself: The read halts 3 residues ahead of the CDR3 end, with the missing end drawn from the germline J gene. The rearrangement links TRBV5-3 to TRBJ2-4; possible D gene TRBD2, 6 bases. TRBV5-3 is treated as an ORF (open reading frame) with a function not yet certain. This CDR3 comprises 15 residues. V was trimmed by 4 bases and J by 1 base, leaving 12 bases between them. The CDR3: CARSRTMAAKNIQYF. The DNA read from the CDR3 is TGTGCCAGAAGCCGGACTATGGCGGCCAAAAACATT.

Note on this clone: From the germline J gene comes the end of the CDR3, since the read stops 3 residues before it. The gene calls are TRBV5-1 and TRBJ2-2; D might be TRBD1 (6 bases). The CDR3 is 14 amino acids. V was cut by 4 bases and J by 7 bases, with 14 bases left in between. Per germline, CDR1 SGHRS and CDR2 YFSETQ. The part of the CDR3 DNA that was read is TGCGCCAGCAGCCCAGAAGGGGGTCTCGGGGAG. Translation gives CASSPEGGLGE. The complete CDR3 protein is CASSPEGGLGELFF.

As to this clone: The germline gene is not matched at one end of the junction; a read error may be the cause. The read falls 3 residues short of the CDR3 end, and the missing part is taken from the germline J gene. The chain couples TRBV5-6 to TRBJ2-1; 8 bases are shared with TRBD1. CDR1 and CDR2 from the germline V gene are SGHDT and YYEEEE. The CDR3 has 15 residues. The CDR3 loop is CASSLDRDPYNEQFF. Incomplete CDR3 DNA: TGTGCCAGCAGTTTGGACAGGGACCCCTACAATGAG.

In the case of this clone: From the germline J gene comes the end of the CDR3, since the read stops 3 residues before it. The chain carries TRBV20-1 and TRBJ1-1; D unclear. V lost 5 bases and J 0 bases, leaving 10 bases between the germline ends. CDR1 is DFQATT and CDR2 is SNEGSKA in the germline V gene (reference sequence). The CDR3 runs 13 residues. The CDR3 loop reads CSAQRGMNTEAFF. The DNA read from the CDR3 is TGCAGTGCTCAGAGAGGTATGAACACTGAA.

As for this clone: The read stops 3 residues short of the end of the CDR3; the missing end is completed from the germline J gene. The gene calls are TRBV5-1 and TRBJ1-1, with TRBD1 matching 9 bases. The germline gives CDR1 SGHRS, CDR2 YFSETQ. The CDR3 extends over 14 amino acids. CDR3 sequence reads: CASSLDPGQGIAFF. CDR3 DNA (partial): TGCGCCAGCAGCTTAGACCCGGGACAGGGAATT.

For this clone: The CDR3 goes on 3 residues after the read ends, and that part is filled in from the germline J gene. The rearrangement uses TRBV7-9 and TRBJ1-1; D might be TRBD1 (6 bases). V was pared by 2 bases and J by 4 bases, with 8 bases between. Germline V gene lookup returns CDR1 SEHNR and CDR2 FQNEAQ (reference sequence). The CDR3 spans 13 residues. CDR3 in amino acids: CASSLRGGTEAFF. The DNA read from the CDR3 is TGTGCCAGCAGCTTAAGGGGGGGCACTGAA.